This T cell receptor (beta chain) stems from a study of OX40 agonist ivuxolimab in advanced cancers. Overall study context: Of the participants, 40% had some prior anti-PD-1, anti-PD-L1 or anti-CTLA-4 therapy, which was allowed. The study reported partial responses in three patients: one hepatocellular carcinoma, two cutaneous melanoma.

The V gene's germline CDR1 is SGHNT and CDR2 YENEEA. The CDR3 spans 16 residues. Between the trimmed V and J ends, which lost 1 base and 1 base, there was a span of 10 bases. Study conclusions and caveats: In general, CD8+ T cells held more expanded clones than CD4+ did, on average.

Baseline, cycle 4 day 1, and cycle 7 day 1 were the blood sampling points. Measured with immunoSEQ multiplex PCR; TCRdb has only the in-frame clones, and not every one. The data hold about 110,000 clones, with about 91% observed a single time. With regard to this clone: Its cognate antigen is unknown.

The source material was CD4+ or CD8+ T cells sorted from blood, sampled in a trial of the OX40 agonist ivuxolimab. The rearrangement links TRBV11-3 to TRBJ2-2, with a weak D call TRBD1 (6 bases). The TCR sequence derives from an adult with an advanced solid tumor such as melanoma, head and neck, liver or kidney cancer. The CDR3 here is CASSLGIQGNTGELFF. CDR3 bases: TGTGCCAGCAGCTTAGGGATACAGGGGAACACCGGGGAGCTGTTTTTT.